This entry lists 6 T cell receptor beta chains sequenced from one sample in a study of blood T cell repertoires in COVID-19. Measured with immunoSEQ multiplex PCR; TCRdb has only the in-frame clones, and not every one. The data hold approximately 33,000 clones, with roughly 87% observed a single time. The sequenced material came from peripheral blood. These receptors were collected from a man aged 55 to 69 with COVID-19, enrolled during active disease.

The rearrangement uses TRBV4-1 and TRBJ1-5; TRBD1 aligns across 9 bases. This CDR3 comprises 19 residues. Losses at the gene ends were 3 bases for V and 5 bases for J; bases not matched to a gene: 17. Germline values: CDR1 MGHRA, CDR2 YSYEKL. The CDR3 spells CASSQSRDRAGMFDQPQHF. The CDR3 DNA reads as TGCGCCAGCAGCCAGTCCCGGGACAGGGCAGGTATGTTTGATCAGCCCCAGCATTTT.

The chain employs TRBV19 and TRBJ1-5; D is unresolved. The germline V and J ends were trimmed by 6 bases and 10 bases, with 31 bases remaining between them. The CDR3 is 18 residues long. Germline V gene lookup returns CDR1 LNHDA and CDR2 SQIVND (reference sequence). CDR3 sequence (DNA): TGTGCCAGTAGCCCATCTCGAGAGATGCGGGGTAAACCGGGACCCCAGCATTTT. Protein: CASSPSREMRGKPGPQHF.

The V call is TRBV6-6, the J call TRBJ1-2, with D maybe TRBD1 (5 bases). CDR3 length equals 15 residues. V was cut by 0 bases and J by 0 bases, with 8 bases left in between. Germline lookup yields CDR1 MNHNY and CDR2 SVGAGI (reference sequence). The chain's CDR3 is CASSYSQGANYGYTF. DNA of the CDR3: TGTGCCAGCAGTTACTCTCAGGGTGCTAACTATGGCTACACCTTC.

This chain joins TRBV7-8 and TRBJ2-7, with TRBD1 matching 8 bases. V gave up 5 bases and J gave up 2 bases; unmatched junction bases: 8. This CDR3 comprises 15 residues. Germline-derived CDR1 and CDR2 are SGHVS and FQNEAQ. The chain's CDR3 is CASSLMGTGTYEQYF. For the CDR3, the DNA is TGTGCCAGCAGCCTAATGGGGACAGGCACCTACGAGCAGTACTTC.

V usage is TRBV28 and J usage is TRBJ1-4, with D maybe TRBD1 (5 bases). This CDR3 contains 14 residues. Germline V gene data show CDR1 as MDHEN and CDR2 as SYDVKM. V lost 2 bases and J lost 6, with 10 bases in between. CDR3 sequence reads: CASSLGGADEKLFF. As DNA, the CDR3 is TGTGCCAGCAGTTTAGGAGGGGCAGATGAAAAACTGTTTTTT.

The rearrangement links TRBV4-2 to TRBJ1-2; D is undetermined. Germline CDR1 LGHNA, CDR2 YNFKEQ. Trimming cost V 0 bases and J 4 bases, with 12 bases left between them. The CDR3 has 15 amino acids. The CDR3 spells CASSQDRRGGYGYTF. In nucleotides, the CDR3 is TGTGCCAGCAGCCAAGACCGTCGGGGTGGCTATGGCTACACCTTC.